What follows describes a single T cell receptor (beta chain). This sample is part of a study of blood T cell repertoires in COVID-19. Across the study: The United States, Italy and Spain were the sources of the acute and convalescent COVID-19 samples. PBMCs, B-cell-depleted T cells, or T cells were the source of the cDNA or gDNA that made up the material.

This CDR3 comprises 14 residues. Germline CDR1 is LNHDA and CDR2 is SQIVND (reference sequence). V gave up 5 bases and J gave up 9 bases; unmatched junction bases: 8. Original data processing: Reference gene primers were amplified, and this amplification served to estimate nucleated cell counts. Measured with immunoSEQ multiplex PCR; TCRdb has only the in-frame clones, and not every one. V, J and clone size were drawn from that table, and D and trimming were deduced from the DNA. In the table there are under 150,000 clones, 85% of which are singletons. The gene calls are TRBV19 and TRBJ2-1; 9 positions match TRBD2. The sequence came from a man older than 75 with acute or convalescent COVID-19. Input material: peripheral blood. CDR3 sequence (DNA): TGTGCCAGTAGTCGGCTAGCGGGATACGGTGAGCAGTTCTTC. Translated: CASSRLAGYGEQFF.